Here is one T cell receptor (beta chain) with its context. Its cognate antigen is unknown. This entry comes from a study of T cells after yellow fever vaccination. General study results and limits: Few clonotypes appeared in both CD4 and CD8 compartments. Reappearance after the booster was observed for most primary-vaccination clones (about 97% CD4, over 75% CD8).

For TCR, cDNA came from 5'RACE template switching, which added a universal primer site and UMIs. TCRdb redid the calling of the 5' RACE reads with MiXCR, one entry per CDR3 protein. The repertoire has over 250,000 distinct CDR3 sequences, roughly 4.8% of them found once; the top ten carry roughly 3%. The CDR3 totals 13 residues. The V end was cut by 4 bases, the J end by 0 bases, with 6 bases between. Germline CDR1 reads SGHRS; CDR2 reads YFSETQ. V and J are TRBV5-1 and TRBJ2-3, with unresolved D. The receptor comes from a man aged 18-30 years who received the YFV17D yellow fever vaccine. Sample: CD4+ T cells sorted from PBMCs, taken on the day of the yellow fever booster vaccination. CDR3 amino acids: CASSDPSTDTQYF. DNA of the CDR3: TGCGCCAGCAGCGACCCGAGCACAGATACGCAGTATTTT.